A single T cell receptor beta chain is shown here with its context. The data are from a study of blood T cell repertoires in COVID-19. Study as a whole: COVID-19 samples, acute and convalescent, were from the United States, Italy and Spain.

Methods used by the authors: Reference gene primers were amplified, and this amplification served to estimate nucleated cell counts. Only in-frame clones appear in the TCRdb table, and some are missing; sequencing was by immunoSEQ multiplex PCR. The V and J calls and the clone size are those of that table, but D and trimming were determined from the DNA. There are some 150,000 clones in the sample; 78% occur only once, and about 6% lies in the top ten. Those enrolled, adults aged roughly 18 to 89 years, came from some 23 US areas. The germline CDR1 and CDR2 sequences are MNHEY and SVGAGI. Deletions cut 0 bases from V and 7 bases from J, with 13 bases between. The CDR3 loop spans 16 amino acids.

The J gene is TRBJ1-6, the V gene TRBV6-5, with D perhaps matching TRBD1 (6 bases). This receptor was taken from a woman in her fifties or sixties who had recovered from COVID-19. Sample: PBMCs or T cells enriched from blood (not recorded which). DNA of the CDR3: TGTGCCAGCAGTTACTCAAGGACAGCCACCAATTCACCCCTCCACTTT. It encodes CASSYSRTATNSPLHF.